Listed here are 16 T cell receptor beta chains from one sample, sequenced in a study of cytomegalovirus exposure and HLA in healthy donors. Data came from immunoSEQ multiplex PCR; TCRdb stores just in-frame clones and leaves some out. The table lists about 76,000 clones, around 94% of them singletons, with approximately 0.59% in the top ten. Sequencing used PBMCs. These receptors were taken from a woman aged 18-29 years in good health and CMV-seronegative.

V and J are TRBV4-3 and TRBJ1-3; no definite D call. V was shortened by 1 base and J by 9 bases, with 10 bases between the two germline ends. The CDR3 runs to 13 residues. In germline, CDR1 is LGHNA, CDR2 YSLEER. In nucleotides, the CDR3 is TGCGCCAGCAGCCAAGTAGCGGGCAGCACCATATATTTT. Its translation: CASSQVAGSTIYF.

The genes are TRBV19 and TRBJ1-2; 7 positions agree with TRBD1. V lost 0 bases and J lost 8; bases outside the gene matches: 9. Germline V lookup: CDR1 LNHDA, CDR2 SQIVND (reference sequence). The CDR3 is 15 residues long. CDR3 sequence: CASSIDRGRGIGYTF. Written as DNA, the CDR3 is TGTGCCAGTAGTATAGATCGGGGCAGGGGGATCGGCTACACCTTC.

The chain is built from TRBV5-8 and TRBJ2-7; maybe TRBD1 (7 bases). The length of the CDR3 is 15 residues. CDR1 is SGHTS, CDR2 YDEGEE, per germline. V was clipped by 0 bases and J by 4 bases, with 14 bases between them. The CDR3 is CASSLGTGGPYEQYF. The CDR3 coding sequence is TGTGCCAGCAGCTTGGGGACAGGAGGGCCGTACGAGCAGTACTTC. Full variable domain (remainder filled in from reference TRBV5-8 and TRBJ2-7): EAGVTQSPTHLIKTRGQQATLRCSPISGHTSVYWYQQALGLGLQFLLWYDEGEERNRGNFPPRFSGRQFPNYSSELNVNALELEDSALYLCASSLGTGGPYEQYFGPGTRLTVT.

This chain connects TRBV5-1 to TRBJ2-3; TRBD1 might be the D (6 bases). The V and J ends lost 4 bases and 1 base respectively, with 13 bases between them. The CDR3 contains 15 residues. Per germline, CDR1 SGHRS and CDR2 YFSETQ. As DNA, the CDR3 is TGCGCCAGCAGCCTGACAGGTAAACGCACAGATACGCAGTATTTT. Its protein is CASSLTGKRTDTQYF.

This chain connects TRBV6-4 to TRBJ1-1, with 8 bases identical to TRBD1. This CDR3 comprises 16 residues. V was clipped by 4 bases and J by 0 bases; unmatched bases: 7. Germline CDR1 is MRHNA and CDR2 is SNTAGT. The CDR3 DNA is TGTGCCAGCAGTGTACCCGAGGACAGGGTGAACACTGAAGCTTTCTTT. Amino acids: CASSVPEDRVNTEAFF.

The rearrangement joins TRBV10-2 to TRBJ1-3; 8 bases are a match to TRBD1. Germline trimming cut 1 base from V and 2 bases from J; bases unmatched to any gene: 7. In germline, CDR1 is WSHSY, CDR2 SAAADI. The CDR3 runs to 17 residues. CDR3 coding DNA: TGCGCCAGCAGTGAGTTTCAGGGGGCGAAAACTGGAAACACCATATATTTT. It encodes CASSEFQGAKTGNTIYF.

V and J are TRBV14 and TRBJ1-2, with 9 bases aligning to TRBD1. CDR1 is SGHDN, CDR2 FVKESK, per germline. V lost 1 base, J lost 4 bases, and 4 bases stayed unmatched. CDR3 length: 15 residues. The CDR3 bases are TGTGCCAGCAGCCAAGTTGGACAGGGGTTCTATGGCTACACCTTC. Amino acids: CASSQVGQGFYGYTF.

The chain uses TRBV7-6 and TRBJ2-2; 12 bases map to TRBD1. In germline, CDR1 is SGHVS, CDR2 FNYEAQ. This CDR3 is 16 amino acids long. The V and J ends lost 5 bases and 7 bases, in that order; junction bases with no gene match: 8. CDR3 sequence (DNA): TGTGCCAGCAGCAAAGCCGGGACAGGGGGCCTCGGGGAGCTGTTTTTT. Protein sequence: CASSKAGTGGLGELFF. Complete variable domain (other parts from reference TRBV7-6 and TRBJ2-2): GAGVSQSPRYKVTKRGQDVALRCDPISGHVSLYWYRQALGQGPEFLTYFNYEAQQDKSGLPNDRFSAERPEGSISTLTIQRTEQRDSAMYRCASSKAGTGGLGELFFGEGSRLTVL.

The chain is built from TRBV30 and TRBJ2-1, with unresolved D. This CDR3 comprises 12 residues. V was shortened by 2 bases and J by 4 bases, with 6 bases between the two germline ends. Germline lookup yields CDR1 GTSNPN and CDR2 SVGIG (reference sequence). The CDR3 DNA follows: TGTGCCTGGAGTCCCGTTTACAATGAGCAGTTCTTC. Its protein is CAWSPVYNEQFF.

This clone was seen only once. The V and J genes are TRBV28 and TRBJ1-5; 9 bases are a match to TRBD1. Germline V gives CDR1 MDHEN, CDR2 SYDVKM. V lost 2 bases to trimming and J lost 0 bases; unmatched junction nucleotides: 2. This CDR3 region has 16 residues. CDR3 bases: TGTGCCAGCAGTTTAGGGACAGGGTATAGCAATCAGCCCCAGCATTTT. Its translation: CASSLGTGYSNQPQHF.

This clone was seen a single time. This rearrangement joins TRBV11-2 to TRBJ1-6; D gene ambiguous. This CDR3 is 16 amino acids long. V was shortened by 3 bases and J by 7 bases, with 16 bases between the two germline ends. The germline V gene encodes CDR1 SGHAT and CDR2 FQNNGV. Here the CDR3 DNA reads TGTGCCAGCAGCTTCTTGGCCTCACGAGGAAATTCACCCCTCCACTTT. It encodes CASSFLASRGNSPLHF.

This chain uses TRBV6-1 with TRBJ2-2; 7 nucleotides match TRBD2. CDR3 length: 15 amino acids. V dropped 6 bases and J dropped 6; count of bases not matched to a gene: 10. From germline, CDR1 is MNHNS and CDR2 SASEGT. Written as DNA, the CDR3 is TGTGCCAGCAGAACCGGGACTATCATCGCCGGGGAGCTGTTTTTT. This encodes CASRTGTIIAGELFF.

The chain combines TRBV14 with TRBJ1-1; D is uncertain. This CDR3 comprises 18 residues. The V gene lost 0 bases and the J gene lost 1 base, with 18 bases spanning the gap. Germline CDR1 SGHDN, CDR2 FVKESK. For the CDR3, the DNA is TGTGCCAGCAGCCAAGAGGGAGTGTGGGTCGGGTGGAACACTGAAGCTTTCTTT. This gives the protein CASSQEGVWVGWNTEAFF.

V is TRBV12-5 and J is TRBJ1-2, with TRBD1 matching 7 bases. The trim removed 6 bases at V and 6 bases at J, leaving 16 bases unmatched. Germline V lookup: CDR1 LGHNT, CDR2 FRNRAP. There are 16 residues in the CDR3. The CDR3 here is CASGLILGQALNGYTF. DNA for the CDR3: TGTGCTAGTGGACTTATTCTAGGACAGGCCCTAAATGGCTACACCTTC.

The genes are TRBV4-2 and TRBJ1-1; D perhaps matches TRBD1 (6 bases). Germline CDR1 reads LGHNA; CDR2 reads YNFKEQ. The CDR3 has 15 amino acids. V lost 4 bases and J 2 bases, leaving 14 bases between the germline ends. The CDR3 DNA follows: TGTGCCAGCAGCCCCAAGGTGGACAGAAACACTGAAGCTTTCTTT. Residues: CASSPKVDRNTEAFF.

CDR3 nucleotides: TGTGCCAGCAGGGAACAGGGGGTTCGCTACGAGCAGTACTTC. Translated, it gives CASREQGVRYEQYF. This sequence joins TRBV28 and TRBJ2-7, with 8 bases identical to TRBD1. V dropped 6 bases and J dropped 3; count of bases not matched to a gene: 7. The CDR3 runs 14 residues. The germline gives CDR1 MDHEN, CDR2 SYDVKM.